Presented here are 5 T cell receptor beta chains from one specimen sequenced in a study of molecular identifiers for immune sequencing clone quantification. Via MiXCR, TCRdb re-called the PCR reads, giving one row per CDR3 protein. Among around 470,000 distinct CDR3 sequences listed, 25% were seen once. The sequenced sample consisted of naive CD8+ T cells from blood, with Jurkat cell RNA spiked in. Subset denoted: FACS-sorted CD8+CD4-CCR7+CD45RA+ naive T cells. The receptors were gathered from a human donor in good health. Some libraries in this study had Jurkat cell RNA spiked in.

V and J are TRBV3-1 and TRBJ2-3; TRBD1 agrees at 10 bases. Germline values: CDR1 LGHDT, CDR2 YNNKEL (reference sequence). CDR3 size: 19 residues. V dropped 0 bases and J dropped 2; count of bases not matched to a gene: 11. The CDR3 protein is CASSQETGGTIDDTDTQYF. CDR3 sequence (DNA): TGTGCCAGCAGCCAAGAGACAGGGGGCACGATTGATGACACAGATACGCAGTATTTT.

As regards this clonotype: Compared with germline, one end of the junction differs, possibly owing to a read error. This sequence joins TRBV19 and TRBJ2-3; D ambiguous. This CDR3 has 15 residues. Germline V gene data show CDR1 as LNHDA and CDR2 as SQIVND (reference sequence). CDR3 DNA: TGTGCCAGTAGTATCGTCCTGATTGGCACAGATTCGCAGTATTTT. Amino acid sequence: CASSIVLIGTDSQYF.

The rearrangement links TRBV10-2 to TRBJ2-5; 10 bases map to TRBD2. Germline CDR1 is WSHSY and CDR2 is SAAADI. With V trimmed by 4 bases and J by 2 bases, 4 bases remained unmatched. The CDR3 covers 15 residues. Here the CDR3 reads CASSGTSGIQETQYF. In nucleotides, the CDR3 is TGCGCCAGCAGTGGCACTAGCGGGATTCAAGAGACCCAGTACTTC.

The rearrangement joins TRBV18 to TRBJ2-5; tentatively, D is TRBD2 (6 bases). The CDR3 covers 14 residues. V dropped 1 base and J dropped 5 bases, with 11 bases sitting between them. The germline gives CDR1 KGHSH, CDR2 LQKENI. The CDR3 DNA is TGTGCCAGCTCACCACGCGGGGCGATCGAGACCCAGTACTTC. Translation: CASSPRGAIETQYF.

The chain recombines TRBV18 with TRBJ2-7; TRBD1 aligns across 7 bases. Trimming took 4 bases from V and 1 from J; bases not matched to a gene: 7. Germline CDR1 is KGHSH and CDR2 is LQKENI. This CDR3 region has 15 residues. In DNA form, the CDR3 reads TGTGCCAGCTCACTCCCCAGGACAGGATCCTACGAGCAGTACTTC. Its translation is CASSLPRTGSYEQYF.